Listed below are T cell receptor beta chains from one sample, sequenced in a study of T and B cells in COVID-19 patients. Each CDR3 protein is one row after TCRdb ran MiXCR on the multiplex PCR reads. In the table there are under 8,500 distinct CDR3 sequences, about 28% of which are singletons. Source material: blood. These receptors all stem from a human donor with active COVID-19. Each CDR3 is given with its conserved first and last residue. The D gene is left open where the match is weak. Some rows have no size entry. The others give once, few or many, or a class for an expanded clone.

J gene | clone size | D gene | V gene | CDR3 protein | CDR3 DNA
TRBJ1-5 | few | . | TRBV6-2/TRBV6-3 | CASSNTQGSNQPQHF | TGTGCCAGCAGTAACACACAGGGTTCCAATCAGCCCCAGCATTTT
TRBJ2-5 | . | . | TRBV24-1 | CATSHWGRETQYF | TGTGCCACCAGCCATTGGGGGAGGGAGACCCAGTACTTC
TRBJ1-5 | once | . | TRBV7-9 | CASSPGVTNSNQPQHF | TGTGCCAGCAGTCCAGGGGTTACTAATAGCAATCAGCCCCAGCATTTT
TRBJ2-3 | . | TRBD1 | TRBV6-2/TRBV6-3 | CATINRGTFSTDTQYF | TGTGCCACCATTAACAGGGGGACCTTCAGCACAGATACGCAGTATTTT
TRBJ2-1 | large | . | TRBV29-1 | CSVGDPRLANEQFF | TGCAGCGTTGGCGACCCTAGGTTGGCCAATGAGCAGTTCTTC
TRBJ1-4 | few | . | TRBV18 | CASSPTGLTNEKLFF | TGTGCCAGCTCCCCTACAGGGTTGACTAATGAAAAACTGTTTTTT
TRBJ2-3 | medium-sized | . | TRBV27 | CASRPGFAGATDTQYF | TGTGCCAGCAGGCCTGGCTTCGCGGGGGCGACAGATACGCAGTATTTT
TRBJ2-1 | . | . | TRBV12-3/TRBV12-4 | CATPGLSLNEQFF | TGTGCCACCCCAGGGTTGAGTCTCAATGAGCAGTTCTTC
TRBJ2-5 | . | TRBD2 | TRBV7-2 | CASSSRLAGGGGTQYF | TGTGCCAGCAGCTCGAGACTAGCGGGGGGGGGGGGGACCCAGTACTTC
TRBJ2-5 | . | TRBD2 | TRBV5-1 | CASSPGSGRAETQYF | TGCGCCAGCAGCCCCGGCAGCGGGAGGGCTGAGACCCAGTACTTC
TRBJ2-6 | medium-sized | TRBD1 | TRBV6-1 | CASSDGTGFGGANVLTF | TGTGCCAGCAGTGACGGGACAGGGTTTGGTGGGGCCAACGTCCTGACTTTC
TRBJ1-1 | few | . | TRBV19 | CASSIGSNTEAFF | TGTGCCAGTAGTATAGGGTCGAACACTGAAGCTTTCTTT
TRBJ2-1 | medium-sized | TRBD1 | TRBV5-6 | CASSYDRGTGRFDEQFF | TGTGCCAGCAGTTACGACCGGGGGACAGGGAGGTTTGATGAGCAGTTCTTC
TRBJ1-2 | . | . | TRBV5-1 | CASSNELAYGYTF | TGCGCCAGCAGCAATGAGTTGGCCTATGGCTACACCTTC
TRBJ2-3 | . | . | TRBV20-1 | CSAREGNTQYF | TGCAGTGCTAGAGAAGGGAATACGCAGTATTTT